Following are 11 T cell receptor beta chains from one sample sequenced in a study of tumor-infiltrating lymphocytes in primary liver carcinoma. Total RNA and DNA came together from 20-30 mg of bulk tissue without cell sorting. From about 490 ng of total RNA, TCR beta-specific cDNA was reverse-transcribed using a constant-region primer. Construction of TCR beta libraries relied on three successive nested multiplex PCR rounds employing slightly modified ARM-PCR. For around 10 cycles apiece, the opening two PCR rounds ran with TRBV1-TRBV30 forward primers and a C-beta reverse primer. TCRdb used MiXCR to reprocess the multiplex PCR reads, holding one entry per CDR3 protein. The sample includes 65,000 to 90,000 distinct CDR3 sequences, about three quarters of them seen just once. Sample: liver tumor tissue from sampling region 1. The subset is: tumor region T1, superior pole. The receptors come from a man in his forties or fifties with primary liver carcinoma and hepatitis B virus infection.

The J gene is TRBJ2-7, the V gene TRBV28; tentatively, D is TRBD1 (5 bases). Germline values: CDR1 MDHEN, CDR2 SYDVKM. The CDR3 is made up of 13 amino acids. Trimming cost V 3 bases and J 13 bases, with 19 bases left between them. For the CDR3, the DNA is TGTGCCAGCAGTTTTGCAGGGAACTACGGGCAATACTTC. Its protein is CASSFAGNYGQYF.

As for this clonotype: Being one base from a much bigger clone, this may be a read error. The V call is TRBV28, the J call TRBJ2-3, with D perhaps TRBD1 (6 bases). Germline V CDR1 and CDR2: MDHEN, SYDVKM. The CDR3 consists of 15 residues. The V end was cut by 2 bases, the J end by 3 bases, with 12 bases between. This CDR3 is CASSLQWDNTDTQYF. The CDR3 nucleotides are TGTGCCAGCAGTTTACAGTGGGACAATACAGATACGCAGTATTTT. The whole variable domain, remainder taken from reference TRBV28 and TRBJ2-3, is DVKVTQSSRYLVKRTGEKVFLECVQDMDHENMFWYRQDPGLGLRLIYFSYDVKMKEKGDIPEGYSVSREKKERFSLILESASTNQTSMYLCASSLQWDNTDTQYFGPGTRLTVL.

On this clonotype itself: Relative to the germline gene, one junction end is altered; a read error may explain this. The rearrangement links TRBV28 to TRBJ2-4; 7 bases agree with TRBD1. Looked up from germline, CDR1 is MDHEN and CDR2 is SYDVKM. The CDR3 sequence is 17 residues long. CDR3 protein: CACSWGQSGIAKNIQYF. The CDR3, as DNA: TGTGCCTGCAGTTGGGGACAGAGTGGGATAGCCAAAAACATTCAGTACTTC.

This chain links TRBV29-1 with TRBJ2-2; D possibly matches TRBD1 or TRBD2 (5 bases each). The CDR3 totals 12 residues. Trimming pared 8 bases from V and 6 bases from J, leaving 13 bases between. Looked up from germline, CDR1 is SQVTM and CDR2 is ANQGSEA. CDR3 region: CSFCREPGELFF. CDR3 nucleotide sequence: TGCAGCTTTTGCAGGGAGCCCGGGGAGCTGTTTTTT.

The CDR3 nucleotides are TGTGCCAGTAGCCCGGGCTCCCCGTCAGATGCACAGTATTTT. Translated, it gives CASSPGSPSDAQYF. V and J are TRBV11-2 and TRBJ2-3; no firm D call. V was clipped by 9 bases and J by 12 bases, with 25 bases between them. Per the germline V gene, CDR1 is SGHAT and CDR2 is FQNNGV. The length of the CDR3 is 14 residues.

The chain carries TRBV6-2 or TRBV6-3 and TRBJ2-7; tentative D call: TRBD1 (6 bases). The germline V gene has CDR1 MNHEY and CDR2 SVGEGT. V was pared by 8 bases and J by 3 bases, with 14 bases between. The CDR3 sequence is 13 residues long. The CDR3 DNA is TGTGCCAGCGGCTCTGTAGGGGGCTACGAGCAGTACTTC. This sequence encodes CASGSVGGYEQYF.

Concerning this clonotype itself: One junction end does not reproduce the germline sequence, and a read error may be involved. CDR3 protein: CAGSNSYEQYF. In nucleotides, the CDR3 is TGTGCCGGCAGCAATAGCTACGAGCAGTACTTC. The chain combines TRBV12-3 or TRBV12-4 with TRBJ2-7; D gene unclear. The CDR3 covers 11 residues.

With respect to this clonotype: Compared with germline, one end of the junction differs, possibly owing to a read error. The genes are TRBV10-3 and TRBJ2-2; 9 bases are a match to TRBD2. Germline V CDR1 and CDR2: ENHRY, SYGVKD. This CDR3 is 15 amino acids long. CDR3 bases: TGTGCCATCGGTGACGGACTAGCGTCAACAGGGGAGCTGTTTTTT. Translation gives CAIGDGLASTGELFF.

Concerning this clonotype: Since no conserved phenylalanine or tryptophan closes the CDR3, a read error is the likely cause. The DNA is left out, because the CDR3 cannot be placed on it with certainty; the CDR3 is given as TCRdb lists it. The V gene is TRBV5-1, the J gene TRBJ2-2; whether TRBD2, the table's D call, matches the DNA was not checked. The V gene's germline CDR1 is SGHRS and CDR2 YFSETQ. The CDR3 is 16 residues long, counting both termini. CDR3 loop: CASSFQLAGFTGELFS.

The chain has TRBV29-1 and TRBJ1-1; the match to TRBD1 covers 12 bases. Looked up from germline, CDR1 is SQVTM and CDR2 is ANQGSEA. The CDR3 is 14 residues long. CDR3 nucleotide sequence: TGCAGTGTTCCGAACCCCGGGACAGGGGGCACAGCTTTCTTT. Residues: CSVPNPGTGGTAFF.

A remark on this clonotype: A much larger clone differs from this one at a single base, so this may be a read error. V is TRBV5-1 and J is TRBJ1-2; no definite D call. The CDR3 has 12 residues. CDR1 is SGHRS, CDR2 YFSETQ, per germline. CDR3 sequence (DNA): TGCGCCGGCAGCTCCACGGCCCATGGCTACACCTTC. The encoded protein is CAGSSTAHGYTF.